The 24 T cell receptor beta chains given below trace back to one sample, sequenced in a study of shared clonotypes between healthy human individuals (TCRdb year 2020). Receptor libraries were prepared by the immunoSEQ multiplex PCR assay. As stored in TCRdb, this immuneACCESS dataset retains in-frame rearrangements with V and J assigned. A fraction of the clones does not appear; measured against another copy, unresolved V genes explain less than half of the discrepancy, and the remainder lacks a known reason. The table for this sample lists 2,100,000 or so clones; under 97% of them were counted only once. The top ten clones comprise more than 0.1% of the sample. Sequenced: naive CD4+ T cells sorted from blood. What the cell subset or site label conveys for this sample: CD45RA+ positively selected. Receptors originate from a man aged 18 to 30 in good health.

The J gene is TRBJ2-7, the V gene TRBV18, with 11 bases aligning to TRBD1. J lost 2 bases, V lost 3 bases, and 9 bases had no gene match. The CDR3 extends over 17 amino acids. Germline loops: CDR1 KGHSH, CDR2 LQKENI. CDR3 bases: TGTGCCAGCTCACCTAGAGGACAGGGGGCGCCCCCCTACGAGCAGTACTTC. As protein: CASSPRGQGAPPYEQYF.

To note about this clone: The same CDR3 also results from other DNA sequences found in this sample. The CDR3 DNA reads as TGTGCCAGCTCACCACCCTTAAACACCGGGGAGCTGTTTTTT. It is translated as CASSPPLNTGELFF. V usage is TRBV18 and J usage is TRBJ2-2, with D hard to call. Per the germline V gene, CDR1 is KGHSH and CDR2 is LQKENI. The CDR3 consists of 14 residues. Trimming took off 0 bases at V and 2 bases at J, with 4 bases between the two ends.

This chain connects TRBV15 to TRBJ2-2; D perhaps matches TRBD1 (6 bases). Germline V lookup: CDR1 LNHNV, CDR2 YYDKDF (reference sequence). V lost 0 bases to trimming and J lost 4 bases, with 9 bases between them. There are 15 residues in the CDR3. The chain's CDR3 is CATSRDARGTGELFF. CDR3 DNA: TGTGCCACCAGCAGAGATGCCAGGGGCACCGGGGAGCTGTTTTTT.

The table lists this clone with a count of one. The chain combines TRBV4-3 with TRBJ2-7, with D perhaps matching TRBD1 or TRBD2 (5 bases each). The CDR3 is made up of 13 amino acids. CDR1 is LGHNA, CDR2 YSLEER, per germline. The V end lost 1 base, the J end lost 7 bases, and 11 bases lay between the germline ends. The CDR3 sequence: CASSQVLGVEQYF. The CDR3 DNA sequence: TGCGCCAGCAGCCAAGTACTGGGGGTGGAGCAGTACTTC.

The rearrangement joins TRBV9 to TRBJ2-1, with 7 bases matching TRBD2. The CDR3 extends over 13 amino acids. CDR1 and CDR2 from the germline V gene are SGDLS and YYNGEE. V lost 2 bases, J lost 10 bases, and 6 bases stayed unmatched. CDR3 protein: CASSVRLAREQFF. The CDR3 coding sequence is TGTGCCAGCAGCGTCCGACTAGCAAGGGAGCAGTTCTTC.

The chain has TRBV6-1 and TRBJ2-7; 10 nucleotides match TRBD1. With V trimmed by 5 bases and J by 2 bases, 6 bases remained unmatched. The CDR3 runs to 15 residues. Germline V lookup: CDR1 MNHNS, CDR2 SASEGT. The CDR3 loop reads CASSWTGGSTYEQYF. In DNA form, the CDR3 reads TGTGCCAGCAGTTGGACAGGGGGTTCAACCTACGAGCAGTACTTC.

The gene calls are TRBV19 and TRBJ2-7; 8 bases align to TRBD1. The germline gives CDR1 LNHDA, CDR2 SQIVND (reference sequence). Trimming took 4 bases from V and 0 from J; bases not matched to a gene: 8. This CDR3 has 16 residues. DNA of the CDR3: TGTGCCAGTAGTAGGTCCGCTACAGGGGGCTCCTACGAGCAGTACTTC. Translating it yields CASSRSATGGSYEQYF.

In DNA, the CDR3 is TGTGCCAGCAGCGGGGGACTTAGCACAGATACGCAGTATTTT. It specifies CASSGGLSTDTQYF. The chain uses TRBV9 and TRBJ2-3; tentatively, D is TRBD2 (6 bases). The CDR3 is made up of 14 amino acids. Germline V gene lookup returns CDR1 SGDLS and CDR2 YYNGEE. The V and J ends lost 3 bases and 0 bases respectively, with 8 bases between them.

CDR3 sequence (DNA): TGTGCCAGCAGCTTGGCGGGACAGCTTCAGTACTTC. Its translation is CASSLAGQLQYF. The rearrangement joins TRBV7-9 to TRBJ2-4; perhaps TRBD1 as D (7 bases). The CDR3 is 12 residues long. CDR1 and CDR2 (germline): SEHNR, FQNEAQ (reference sequence). Trimming cost V 3 bases and J 11 bases, with 11 bases left between them.

The rearrangement links TRBV28 to TRBJ2-3, with a weak D call TRBD2 (5 bases). V lost 3 bases and J 4 bases, leaving 11 bases between the germline ends. The CDR3 totals 14 residues. CDR1 and CDR2 from the germline V gene are MDHEN and SYDVKM. The CDR3 reads CASSLYNGADTQYF. The CDR3 DNA is TGTGCCAGCAGTTTGTATAACGGGGCAGATACGCAGTATTTT.

This clone appeared a single time. J is TRBJ2-6 and V is TRBV5-6; D uncertain. The CDR3 sequence is 14 residues long. Trimming removed 7 bases from V and 2 bases from J, with 10 bases in between. Germline V lookup: CDR1 SGHDT, CDR2 YYEEEE. CDR3: CASSRTAGANVLTF. The DNA of the CDR3 is TGTGCCAGCTCCCGGACCGCTGGGGCCAACGTCCTGACTTTC.

The chain joins TRBV5-1 to TRBJ1-1; 12 bases are a match to TRBD1. Germline V gene sequence: CDR1 SGHRS, CDR2 YFSETQ. The V segment lost 5 bases and the J segment 3 bases; nucleotides outside the gene matches: 8. This CDR3 spans 16 amino acids. The DNA of the CDR3 is TGCGCCAGCAGGTGGGACAGGGGGCAAGGGGACACTGAAGCTTTCTTT. As protein: CASRWDRGQGDTEAFF.

This clone was counted once. The chain carries TRBV25-1 and TRBJ1-1; D gene ambiguous. Germline V gene lookup returns CDR1 MGHDK and CDR2 SYGVNS. The CDR3 runs to 13 residues. The germline V and J ends were trimmed by 8 bases and 3 bases, with 13 bases remaining between them. CDR3 amino acids: CASQGFLYTEAFF. The CDR3 coding sequence is TGTGCCAGCCAAGGGTTTTTGTACACTGAAGCTTTCTTT.

The chain uses TRBV28 and TRBJ1-5; possibly TRBD1 for D (5 bases). The CDR3 runs 13 residues. V was clipped by 10 bases and J by 3 bases, with 13 bases between them. Germline-derived CDR1 and CDR2 are MDHEN and SYDVKM. This CDR3 is CATVRQYNQPQHF. The CDR3 region has the DNA TGTGCCACTGTTCGACAGTACAATCAGCCCCAGCATTTT. Drawing the rest from reference TRBV28 and TRBJ1-5, the complete variable domain is DVKVTQSSRYLVKRTGEKVFLECVQDMDHENMFWYRQDPGLGLRLIYFSYDVKMKEKGDIPEGYSVSREKKERFSLILESASTNQTSMYLCATVRQYNQPQHFGDGTRLSIL.

J is TRBJ2-2 and V is TRBV6-1; D uncertain. Deletions cut 8 bases from V and 0 bases from J, with 7 bases between. The CDR3 totals 13 residues. CDR1 is MNHNS, CDR2 SASEGT, per germline. Written as DNA, the CDR3 is TGTGCCAGCCAGGATTCGAACACCGGGGAGCTGTTTTTT. This gives the protein CASQDSNTGELFF.

This chain links TRBV5-1 with TRBJ1-1, with D possibly matching TRBD1 (5 bases). The germline gives CDR1 SGHRS, CDR2 YFSETQ. V lost 6 bases to trimming and J lost 4 bases, with 16 bases between them. The CDR3 consists of 14 residues. DNA of the CDR3: TGCGCCAGCATCTCCGGTGGGGGGAGCACTGAAGCTTTCTTT. Its protein is CASISGGGSTEAFF. Based on the CDR3 plus reference TRBV5-1 and TRBJ1-1, the full variable domain is KAGVTQTPRYLIKTRGQQVTLSCSPISGHRSVSWYQQTPGQGLQFLFEYFSETQRNKGNFPGRFSGRQFSNSRSEMNVSTLELGDSALYLCASISGGGSTEAFFGQGTRLTVV.

Remarks on this clone: Within the sample, other DNA sequences also encode this same CDR3. The chain employs TRBV5-4 and TRBJ2-3; tentative D call: TRBD2 (5 bases). The germline V gene encodes CDR1 SGHNT and CDR2 YYREEE (reference sequence). The V end lost 2 bases, the J end lost 0 bases, and 7 bases lay between the germline ends. The CDR3 has 14 amino acids. The CDR3 is CASSLRGSTDTQYF. For the CDR3, the DNA is TGTGCCAGCAGCTTAAGAGGGAGCACAGATACGCAGTATTTT.

The chain couples TRBV5-1 to TRBJ1-2; the D is unclear. V shed 0 bases and J shed 7 bases, with 10 bases lying between them. Germline V gene sequence: CDR1 SGHRS, CDR2 YFSETQ. The CDR3 runs to 13 residues. The CDR3 bases are TGCGCCAGCAGCTTGGAAGGCGGGATTGGCTACACCTTC. As protein: CASSLEGGIGYTF. Combining the CDR3 with reference TRBV5-1 and TRBJ1-2 gives the whole variable domain KAGVTQTPRYLIKTRGQQVTLSCSPISGHRSVSWYQQTPGQGLQFLFEYFSETQRNKGNFPGRFSGRQFSNSRSEMNVSTLELGDSALYLCASSLEGGIGYTFGSGTRLTVV.

The chain has TRBV7-3 and TRBJ2-1; 8 bases line up with TRBD2. From germline, CDR1 is SGHTA and CDR2 FQGTGA. V lost 4 bases to trimming and J lost 2 bases; unmatched junction nucleotides: 4. The CDR3 length is 15 residues. The DNA of the CDR3 is TGTGCCAGCAGCTCTCCGACTAGCGCCTACAATGAGCAGTTCTTC. This encodes CASSSPTSAYNEQFF. The variable domain in full, completed from reference TRBV7-3 and TRBJ2-1, reads GAGVSQTPSNKVTEKGKYVELRCDPISGHTALYWYRQSLGQGPEFLIYFQGTGAADDSGLPNDRFFAVRPEGSVSTLKIQRTERGDSAVYLCASSSPTSAYNEQFFGPGTRLTVL.

The chain recombines TRBV28 with TRBJ1-5; TRBD1 is a possible D gene (5 bases). V lost 5 bases and J 0 bases, leaving 11 bases between the germline ends. Germline loops: CDR1 MDHEN, CDR2 SYDVKM. The CDR3 spans 15 residues. The CDR3 loop is CASSTGGYSNQPQHF. CDR3 in DNA: TGTGCCAGCAGTACCGGGGGATATAGCAATCAGCCCCAGCATTTT.

The rearrangement joins TRBV5-1 to TRBJ1-1; D might be TRBD1 (5 bases). Trimming removed 4 bases from V and 4 bases from J, with 11 bases in between. Germline values: CDR1 SGHRS, CDR2 YFSETQ. The CDR3 spans 13 residues. The CDR3 DNA follows: TGCGCCAGCAGCATCCCAAGGGGCACTGAAGCTTTCTTT. This codes for CASSIPRGTEAFF.

V is TRBV2 and J is TRBJ2-7; 9 positions match TRBD1. Germline-derived CDR1 and CDR2 are SNHLY and FYNNEI. The J segment lost 6 bases and the V segment lost 8 bases, leaving 11 bases of the junction unmatched. This CDR3 comprises 14 residues. CDR3 in DNA: TGTGCCAGCGGGTCGACAGGGGGAAGCGGCGAGCAGTACTTC. Its translation: CASGSTGGSGEQYF.

This clone was seen a single time. The chain is built from TRBV7-9 and TRBJ2-5; 9 bases line up with TRBD1. Per germline, CDR1 SEHNR and CDR2 FQNEAQ (reference sequence). V trimming: 5 bases; J trimming: 5 bases; junction bases outside the gene matches: 6. The CDR3 sequence is 14 residues long. The CDR3 DNA reads TGTGCCAGCAGCAAGGACAGGGGCCGGGAGACCCAGTACTTC. It codes for CASSKDRGRETQYF.

Turning to this clone: Other DNA sequences within the sample encode an identical CDR3. The chain uses TRBV18 and TRBJ2-3; 9 bases map to TRBD2. The CDR3 extends over 15 amino acids. After removal of 3 bases from V and 4 bases from J, the junction contained 5 bases not matched to a gene. CDR1 KGHSH and CDR2 LQKENI come from the germline V gene. The CDR3 coding sequence is TGTGCCAGCTCACCCTTAGCGGGAGCAGCAGATACGCAGTATTTT. Amino acid sequence: CASSPLAGAADTQYF.